This T cell receptor beta chain was captured by sequencing in a study of blood T cell repertoires in COVID-19 (dated by TCRdb to about 2020). Concerning the study at large: Collaborator samples came from the United States, Italy and Spain and covered acute and convalescent phases of COVID-19. HLA class I and class II types, where available, came from metadata supplied by the sample provider rather than from assay-based typing. A de-identified subject ID, COVID-19 status, age in years and sex were almost always included in the sample metadata. The dataset comprised deeply sampled blood TCRbeta repertoires from subjects exposed to, actively infected with, or recovered from COVID-19. The material from the prospective study consisted of cDNA or gDNA derived from T cells, B-cell-depleted T cells, or PBMCs. The repertoires were made available in a free public database intended to serve as a resource for research on the immune response to SARS-CoV-2. Samples were obtained from the ongoing ImmuneRACE study (first 160 participants) and from 1,254 subjects provided by 6 global collaborators. Study-wide conclusions, independent of this receptor: The quantity of clinical and demographic metadata differed by source and by participant and was supplied without curation.

TCRbeta CDR3 regions were amplified from genomic DNA by means of the immunoSEQ Assay, a bias-controlled multiplex PCR. Per the authors' processing: Nucleated cell counts per sample were estimated from amplification of reference gene primers within the assay. Sequence reads were collapsed and filtered to measure the absolute abundance of every unique TCRbeta CDR3 rearrangement. For each sample, productive Simpson clonality was calculated by taking the square root of Simpson's diversity index across productive rearrangements. TCRdb provides this immuneACCESS table in a form limited to in-frame rearrangements. Some clones are lacking; in checked studies, under half of them reflect an unresolved V gene, and why the rest are absent is not known. V and J calls plus clone size are reproduced from that table; the DNA served to infer D and trimming. The sample table records around 44,000 clones; about 90% of these occur just once. More than 10% of the sample is taken by the ten largest.

The CDR3, cysteine through phenylalanine, is 12 amino acids long. Left in the record is the CDR3 DNA by itself, 36 bases read in frame from the first base. For CDR1 and CDR2, the germline V gene lists MNHEY and SVGEGT. V is cut by 6 bases and J by 9 bases, and the space between the germline ends is 15 bases. Details on this clone: No antigen is known for it. Base qualities are not provided; no much larger clone lies one nucleotide away.

Each collaborating institution followed its own protocols to collect whole blood in K2EDTA tubes. For TCRbeta analysis, collaborator samples were shipped as frozen whole blood, as isolated PBMCs, or as DNA extracted from either sample type. This clonotype was sampled from a human donor in a cohort sampled during active COVID-19. The sample taken for sequencing was peripheral blood. The chain couples TRBV6-2 or TRBV6-3 to TRBJ2-7, with a tentative D gene TRBD2 over 6 matching bases. The DNA sequence follows: TGTGCCAGCAGCCCCCCCACCGGGGGGCAGTACTTC. It specifies CASSPPTGGQYF.